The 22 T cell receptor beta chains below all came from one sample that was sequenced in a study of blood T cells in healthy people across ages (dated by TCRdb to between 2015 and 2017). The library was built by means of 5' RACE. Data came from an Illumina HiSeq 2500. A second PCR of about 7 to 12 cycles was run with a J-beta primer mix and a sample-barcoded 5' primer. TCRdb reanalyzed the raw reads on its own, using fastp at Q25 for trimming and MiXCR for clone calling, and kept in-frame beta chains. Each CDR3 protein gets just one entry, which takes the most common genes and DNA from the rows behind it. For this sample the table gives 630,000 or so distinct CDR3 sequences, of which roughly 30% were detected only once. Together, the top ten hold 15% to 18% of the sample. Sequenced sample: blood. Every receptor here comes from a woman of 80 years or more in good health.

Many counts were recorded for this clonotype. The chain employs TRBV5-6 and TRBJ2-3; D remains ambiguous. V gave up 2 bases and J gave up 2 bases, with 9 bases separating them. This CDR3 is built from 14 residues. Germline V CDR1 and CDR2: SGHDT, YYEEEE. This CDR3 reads CASSLDVNTDTQYF. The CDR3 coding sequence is TGTGCCAGCAGCTTAGACGTCAACACAGATACGCAGTATTTT. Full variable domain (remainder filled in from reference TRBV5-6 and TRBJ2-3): DAGVTQSPTHLIKTRGQQVTLRCSPKSGHDTVSWYQQALGQGPQFIFQYYEEEERQRGNFPDRFSGHQFPNYSSELNVNALLLGDSALYLCASSLDVNTDTQYFGPGTRLTVL.

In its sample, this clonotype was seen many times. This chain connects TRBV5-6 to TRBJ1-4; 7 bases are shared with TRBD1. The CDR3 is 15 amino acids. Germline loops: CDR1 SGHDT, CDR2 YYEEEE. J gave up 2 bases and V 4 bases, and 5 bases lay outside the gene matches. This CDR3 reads CASSTTGATNEKLFF. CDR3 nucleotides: TGTGCCAGCAGCACCACAGGGGCTACTAATGAAAAACTGTTTTTT.

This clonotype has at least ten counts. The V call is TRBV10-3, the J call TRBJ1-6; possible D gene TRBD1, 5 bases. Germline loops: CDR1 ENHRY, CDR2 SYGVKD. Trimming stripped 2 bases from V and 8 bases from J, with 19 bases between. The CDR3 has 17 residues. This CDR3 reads CAISERLSGGTYSPLHF. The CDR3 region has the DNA TGTGCCATCAGTGAGCGGCTTAGTGGCGGGACTTATTCACCCCTCCACTTT.

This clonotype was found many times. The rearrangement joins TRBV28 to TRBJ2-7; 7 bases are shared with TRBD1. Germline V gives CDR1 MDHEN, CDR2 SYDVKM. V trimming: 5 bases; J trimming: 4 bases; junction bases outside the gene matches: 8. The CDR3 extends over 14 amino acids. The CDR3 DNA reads TGTGCCAGCAGTCTACAGGGGTGGTCTTACGAGCAGTACTTC. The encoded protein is CASSLQGWSYEQYF.

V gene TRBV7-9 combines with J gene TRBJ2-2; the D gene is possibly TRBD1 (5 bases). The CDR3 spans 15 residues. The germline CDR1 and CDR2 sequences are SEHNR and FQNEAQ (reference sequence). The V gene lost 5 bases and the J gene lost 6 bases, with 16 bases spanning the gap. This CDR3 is CASSPHRLPAGELFF. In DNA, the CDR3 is TGTGCCAGCAGCCCTCACAGGCTCCCAGCCGGGGAGCTGTTTTTT. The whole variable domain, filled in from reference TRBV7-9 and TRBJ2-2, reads DTGVSQNPRHKITKRGQNVTFRCDPISEHNRLYWYRQTLGQGPEFLTYFQNEAQLEKSRLLSDRFSAERPKGSFSTLEIQRTEQGDSAMYLCASSPHRLPAGELFFGEGSRLTVL.

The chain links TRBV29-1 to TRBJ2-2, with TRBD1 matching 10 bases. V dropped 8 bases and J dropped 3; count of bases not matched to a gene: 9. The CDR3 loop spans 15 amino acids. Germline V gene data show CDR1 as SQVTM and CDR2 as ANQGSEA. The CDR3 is CSSSGQGRYTGELFF. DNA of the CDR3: TGCAGCTCATCGGGACAGGGGCGGTACACCGGGGAGCTGTTTTTT.

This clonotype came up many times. Here the CDR3 reads CASSEQAGGREQYF. CDR3 DNA: TGTGCCAGCAGTGAACAGGCCGGGGGCCGAGAGCAGTACTTC. The V gene is TRBV7-3, the J gene TRBJ2-7; D possibly matches TRBD1 or TRBD2 (6 bases each). This CDR3 has 14 amino acids. Trimming took 6 bases from V and 7 from J, leaving 19 bases between them. The V gene's germline CDR1 is SGHTA and CDR2 FQGTGA.

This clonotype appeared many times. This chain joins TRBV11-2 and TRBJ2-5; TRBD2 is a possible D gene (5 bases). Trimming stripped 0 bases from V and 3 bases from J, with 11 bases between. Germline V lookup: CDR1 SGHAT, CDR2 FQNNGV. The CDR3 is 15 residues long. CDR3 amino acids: CASSLEGRREETQYF. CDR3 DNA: TGTGCCAGCAGCTTAGAGGGCAGGCGGGAAGAGACCCAGTACTTC.

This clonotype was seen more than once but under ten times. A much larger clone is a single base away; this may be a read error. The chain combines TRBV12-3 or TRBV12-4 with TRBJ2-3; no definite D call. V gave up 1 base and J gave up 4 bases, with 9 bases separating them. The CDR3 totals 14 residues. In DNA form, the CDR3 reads TGTGCCAGCAGTTTAGGAGTGCCCGCAGATACGCAGTATTTT. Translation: CASSLGVPADTQYF.

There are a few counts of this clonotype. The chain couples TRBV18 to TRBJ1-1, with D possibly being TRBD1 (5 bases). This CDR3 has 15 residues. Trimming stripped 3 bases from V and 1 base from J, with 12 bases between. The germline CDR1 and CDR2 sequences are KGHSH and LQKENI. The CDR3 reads CASSPQGRTNTEAFF. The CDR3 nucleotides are TGTGCCAGCTCACCTCAGGGACGTACGAACACTGAAGCTTTCTTT.

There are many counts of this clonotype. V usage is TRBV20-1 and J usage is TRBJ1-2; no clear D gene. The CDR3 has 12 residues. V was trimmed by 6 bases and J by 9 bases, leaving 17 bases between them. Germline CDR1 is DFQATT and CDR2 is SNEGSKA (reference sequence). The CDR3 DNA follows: TGCAGTGCCCTCGGAAACCCAACTAGCTACACCTTC. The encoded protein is CSALGNPTSYTF.

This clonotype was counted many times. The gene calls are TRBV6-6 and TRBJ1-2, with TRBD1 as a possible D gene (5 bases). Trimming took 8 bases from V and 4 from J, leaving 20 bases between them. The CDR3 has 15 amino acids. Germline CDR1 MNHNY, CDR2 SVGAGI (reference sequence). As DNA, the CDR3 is TGTGCCAGCTACGGGGCTGAAGGTAACCGCTATGGCTACACCTTC. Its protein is CASYGAEGNRYGYTF.

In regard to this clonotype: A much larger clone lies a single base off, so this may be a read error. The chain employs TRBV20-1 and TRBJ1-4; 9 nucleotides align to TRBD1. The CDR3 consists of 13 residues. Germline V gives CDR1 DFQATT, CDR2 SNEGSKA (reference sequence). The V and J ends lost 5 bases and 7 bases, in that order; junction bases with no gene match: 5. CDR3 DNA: TGCAGTGCTGCCGGGACAGGGAGTGAAAAACTGTTTTTT. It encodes CSAAGTGSEKLFF.

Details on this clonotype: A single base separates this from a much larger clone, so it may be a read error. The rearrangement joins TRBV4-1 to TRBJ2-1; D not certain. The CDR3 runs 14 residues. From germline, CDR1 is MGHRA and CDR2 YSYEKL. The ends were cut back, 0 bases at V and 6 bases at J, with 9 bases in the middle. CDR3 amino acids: CASSQESGGNEQFF. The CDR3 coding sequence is TGCGCCAGCAGCCAAGAGTCTGGCGGCAATGAGCAGTTCTTC.

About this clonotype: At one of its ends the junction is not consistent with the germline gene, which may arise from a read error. Here the CDR3 DNA reads TGCGCCAGCAGCCCTGAGCCGGGGTTGAGCCATGGCTACAACTTC. Its protein product is CASSPEPGLSHGYNF. The genes are TRBV5-1 and TRBJ1-2, with no clear D. This CDR3 is 15 amino acids long. Germline CDR1 and CDR2: SGHRS and YFSETQ.

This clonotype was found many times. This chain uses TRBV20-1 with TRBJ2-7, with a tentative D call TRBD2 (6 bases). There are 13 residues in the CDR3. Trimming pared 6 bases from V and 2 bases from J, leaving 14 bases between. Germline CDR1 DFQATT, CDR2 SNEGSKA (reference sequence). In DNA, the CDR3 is TGCAGTGCCCGAGGGGACTGGACCTACGAGCAGTACTTC. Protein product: CSARGDWTYEQYF.

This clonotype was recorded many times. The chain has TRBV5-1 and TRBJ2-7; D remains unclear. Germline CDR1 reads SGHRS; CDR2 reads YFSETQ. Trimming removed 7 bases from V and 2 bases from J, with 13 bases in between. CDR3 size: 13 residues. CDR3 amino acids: CASRQAIPYEQYF. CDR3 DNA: TGCGCCAGCCGACAAGCTATTCCCTACGAGCAGTACTTC.

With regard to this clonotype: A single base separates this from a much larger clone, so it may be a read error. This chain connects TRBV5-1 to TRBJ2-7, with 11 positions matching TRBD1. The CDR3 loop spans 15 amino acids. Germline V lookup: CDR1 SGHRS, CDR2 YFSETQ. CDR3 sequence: CTSSPGDRGDYEQYF. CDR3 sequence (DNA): TGCACCAGCAGCCCGGGGGACAGGGGGGACTACGAGCAGTACTTC.

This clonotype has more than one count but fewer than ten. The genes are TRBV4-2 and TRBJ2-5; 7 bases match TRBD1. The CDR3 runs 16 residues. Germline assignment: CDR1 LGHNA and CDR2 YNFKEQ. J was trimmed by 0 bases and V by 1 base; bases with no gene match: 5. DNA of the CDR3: TGTGCCAGCAGCCAAGGTATTCAGGGGGACCAAGAGACCCAGTACTTC. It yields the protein CASSQGIQGDQETQYF.

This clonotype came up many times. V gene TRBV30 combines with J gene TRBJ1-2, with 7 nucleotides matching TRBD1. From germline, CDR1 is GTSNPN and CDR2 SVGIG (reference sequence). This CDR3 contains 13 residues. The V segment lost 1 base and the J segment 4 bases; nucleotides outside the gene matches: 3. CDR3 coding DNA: TGTGCCTGGAGTGGCCCAGGGGGCTATGGCTACACCTTC. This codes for CAWSGPGGYGYTF.

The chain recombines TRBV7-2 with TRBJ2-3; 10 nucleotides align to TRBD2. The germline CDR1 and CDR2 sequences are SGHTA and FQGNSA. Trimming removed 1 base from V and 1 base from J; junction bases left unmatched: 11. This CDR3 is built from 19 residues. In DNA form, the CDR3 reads TGTGCCAGCAGCTTAGATGGTAGCGGGGGGCTTTACCGCACAGATACGCAGTATTTT. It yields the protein CASSLDGSGGLYRTDTQYF.

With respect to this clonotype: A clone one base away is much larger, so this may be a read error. The CDR3: CVSSPRGGSAEAFF. The CDR3 nucleotides are TGTGTCAGCAGCCCTCGCGGGGGGAGTGCTGAAGCTTTCTTT. The rearrangement joins TRBV9 to TRBJ1-1; D possibly corresponds to TRBD1 (5 bases). This CDR3 has 14 residues. In germline, CDR1 is SGDLS, CDR2 YYNGEE.